This T cell receptor (beta chain) was documented in a study of blood T cell repertoires in COVID-19 (dated by TCRdb to the early 2020s). Regarding the study in general: Samples covering the acute and convalescent phases of COVID-19 were provided by collaborators in the United States, Italy and Spain. The material from the prospective study consisted of cDNA or gDNA derived from T cells, B-cell-depleted T cells, or PBMCs. Subjects who had been exposed to COVID-19, were actively infected with it, or had recovered from it provided the deeply sampled blood TCRbeta repertoires that made up the dataset. The repertoires were made available in a free public database intended to serve as a resource for research on the immune response to SARS-CoV-2. Samples came from the ongoing ImmuneRACE study (first 160 participants) plus 1,254 subjects from 6 global collaborators. A de-identified subject ID, COVID-19 status, age in years and sex were almost always included in the sample metadata. HLA class I and class II types, where available, came from metadata supplied by the sample provider rather than from assay-based typing.

Study-wide conclusions, independent of this receptor: The amount of clinical and demographic metadata varied by source and participant and was provided uncurated.

A remark on this clone: It has no known antigen specificity. No much larger clone exists at a distance of one base, and base qualities are not known.

The germline V gene gives CDR1 as SGHDN and CDR2 as FVKESK. The CDR3 holds 15 amino acids from the cysteine to the phenylalanine. The CDR3 DNA has 45 bases and is translated from base 1. The V end gives up 4 bases and the J end 4 bases, leaving 9 bases in the junction not matched to a gene. The collaborating institutions used their own protocols to collect whole blood in K2EDTA tubes. Collaborator samples were shipped for TCRbeta analysis as frozen whole blood, isolated PBMCs, or DNA extracted from either sample type. TCRbeta CDR3 regions were amplified from genomic DNA using the immunoSEQ Assay, a bias-controlled multiplex PCR. The study's own analysis went as follows. Nucleated cell counts per sample were estimated from amplification of reference gene primers within the assay. To quantify the absolute abundance of each unique TCRbeta CDR3 rearrangement, sequence reads were collapsed and filtered. For each sample, productive Simpson clonality was calculated as the square root of Simpson's diversity index across productive rearrangements. TCRdb retrieved this table from immuneACCESS and kept in-frame rearrangements only. Not all clones are present; in checked studies, unresolved V genes account for under half, and no reason is known for the remainder. The DNA was the basis for D and trimming; V, J and clone size are from that table. The sample records approximately 240,000 clones, around 80% of which are singletons. About a sixth of the sample is taken by the ten largest.

Sequenced material: peripheral blood. The source of this sequence is a woman of 80 years or more with active or convalescent COVID-19. Recombination joined TRBV14 with TRBJ2-7, with 8 bases matching TRBD2. The base sequence is TGTGCCAGCAGCCGATCCGGGGGGGGCGGGTACGAGCAGTACTTC. Translated, this gives CASSRSGGGGYEQYF.